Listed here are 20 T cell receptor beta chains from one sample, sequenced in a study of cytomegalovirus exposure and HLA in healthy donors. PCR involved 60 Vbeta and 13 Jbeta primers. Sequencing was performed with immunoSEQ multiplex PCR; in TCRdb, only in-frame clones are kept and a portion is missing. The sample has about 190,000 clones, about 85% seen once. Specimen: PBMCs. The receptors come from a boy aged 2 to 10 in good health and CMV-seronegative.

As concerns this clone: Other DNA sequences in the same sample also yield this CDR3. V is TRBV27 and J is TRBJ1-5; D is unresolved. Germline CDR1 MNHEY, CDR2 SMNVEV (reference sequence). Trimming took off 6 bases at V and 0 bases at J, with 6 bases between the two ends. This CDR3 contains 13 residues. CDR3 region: CASSPYSNQPQHF. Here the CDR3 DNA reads TGTGCCAGCAGCCCCTATAGCAATCAGCCCCAGCATTTT.

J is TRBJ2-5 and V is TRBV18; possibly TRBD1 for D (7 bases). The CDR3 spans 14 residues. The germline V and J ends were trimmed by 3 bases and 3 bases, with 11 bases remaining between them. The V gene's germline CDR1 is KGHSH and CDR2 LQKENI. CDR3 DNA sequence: TGTGCCAGCTCACCGTCCAGGGGGGAAGAGACCCAGTACTTC. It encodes CASSPSRGEETQYF.

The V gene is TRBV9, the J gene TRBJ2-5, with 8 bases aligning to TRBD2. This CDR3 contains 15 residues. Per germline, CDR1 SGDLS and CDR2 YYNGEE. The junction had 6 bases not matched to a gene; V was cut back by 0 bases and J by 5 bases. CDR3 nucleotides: TGTGCCAGCAGCGTAGAACGGGAGGGCAGGGAGACCCAGTACTTC. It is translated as CASSVEREGRETQYF.

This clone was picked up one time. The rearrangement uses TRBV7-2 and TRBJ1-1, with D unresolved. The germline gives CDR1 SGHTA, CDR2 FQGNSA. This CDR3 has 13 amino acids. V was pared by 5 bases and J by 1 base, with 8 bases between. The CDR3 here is CASSIRQNTEAFF. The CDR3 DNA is TGTGCCAGCAGCATTCGACAGAACACTGAAGCTTTCTTT.

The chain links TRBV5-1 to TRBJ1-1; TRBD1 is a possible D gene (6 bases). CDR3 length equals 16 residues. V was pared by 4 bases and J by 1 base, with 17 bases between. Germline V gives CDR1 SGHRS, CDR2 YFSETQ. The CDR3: CASSHREGLKNTEAFF. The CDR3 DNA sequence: TGCGCCAGCAGCCACAGGGAGGGTCTAAAGAACACTGAAGCTTTCTTT.

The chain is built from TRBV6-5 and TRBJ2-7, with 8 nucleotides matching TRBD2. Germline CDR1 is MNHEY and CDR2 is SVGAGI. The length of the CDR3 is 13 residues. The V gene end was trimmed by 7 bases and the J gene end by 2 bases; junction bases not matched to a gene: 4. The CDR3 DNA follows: TGTGCCAGCAACGTAGCGGGAACCTACGAGCAGTACTTC. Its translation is CASNVAGTYEQYF.

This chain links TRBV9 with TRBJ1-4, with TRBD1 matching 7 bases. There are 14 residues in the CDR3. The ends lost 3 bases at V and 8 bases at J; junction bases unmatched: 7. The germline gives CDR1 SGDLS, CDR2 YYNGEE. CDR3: CASSATGKGEKLFF. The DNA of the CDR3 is TGTGCCAGCAGCGCGACAGGGAAGGGAGAAAAACTGTTTTTT.

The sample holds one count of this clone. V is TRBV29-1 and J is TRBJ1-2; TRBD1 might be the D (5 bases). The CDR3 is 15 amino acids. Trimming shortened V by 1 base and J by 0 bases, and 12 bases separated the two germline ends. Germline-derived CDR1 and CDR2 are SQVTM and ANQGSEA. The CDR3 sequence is CSVEGERGSNYGYTF. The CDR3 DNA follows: TGCAGCGTTGAAGGGGAGCGGGGCTCTAACTATGGCTACACCTTC.

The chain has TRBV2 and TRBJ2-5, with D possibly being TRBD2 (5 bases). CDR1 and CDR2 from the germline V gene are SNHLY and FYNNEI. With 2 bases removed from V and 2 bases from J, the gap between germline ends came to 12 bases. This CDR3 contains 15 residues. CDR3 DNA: TGTGCCAGCAGTGAAATCGGGGTTCCTCAAGAGACCCAGTACTTC. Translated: CASSEIGVPQETQYF.

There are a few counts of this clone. The CDR3 loop is CASSHRLGSYNEQFF. The CDR3 region has the DNA TGCGCCAGCAGCCACAGACTAGGTTCCTACAATGAGCAGTTCTTC. The J gene is TRBJ2-1, the V gene TRBV4-1; a possible D gene is TRBD2 (6 bases). The CDR3 consists of 15 residues. Trimming removed 3 bases at V and 1 base at J, with 10 bases between. Germline V gene lookup returns CDR1 MGHRA and CDR2 YSYEKL.

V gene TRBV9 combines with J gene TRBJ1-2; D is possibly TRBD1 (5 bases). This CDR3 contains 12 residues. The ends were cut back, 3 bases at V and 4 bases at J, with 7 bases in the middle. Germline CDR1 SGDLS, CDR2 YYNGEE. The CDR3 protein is CASSAGSYGYTF. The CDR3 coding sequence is TGTGCCAGCAGCGCAGGGTCCTATGGCTACACCTTC.

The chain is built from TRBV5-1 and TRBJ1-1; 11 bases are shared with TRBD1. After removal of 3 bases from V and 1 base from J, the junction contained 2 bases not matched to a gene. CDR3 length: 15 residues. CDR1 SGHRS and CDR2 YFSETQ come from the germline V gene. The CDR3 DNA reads TGCGCCAGCAGCTCAGGACAGGGGGCGAACACTGAAGCTTTCTTT. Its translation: CASSSGQGANTEAFF.

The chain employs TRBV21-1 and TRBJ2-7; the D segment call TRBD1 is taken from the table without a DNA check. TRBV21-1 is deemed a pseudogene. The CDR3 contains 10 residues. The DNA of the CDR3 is TGTGCCAGACAGTCCTACGAGCAGTACTTC. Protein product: CARQSYEQYF.

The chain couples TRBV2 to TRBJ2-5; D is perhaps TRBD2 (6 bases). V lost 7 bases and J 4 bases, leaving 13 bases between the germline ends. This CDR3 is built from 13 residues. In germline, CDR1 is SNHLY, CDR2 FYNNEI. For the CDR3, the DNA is TGTGCCAGCACTTCCGGAGGGACAGAGACCCAGTACTTC. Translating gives CASTSGGTETQYF.

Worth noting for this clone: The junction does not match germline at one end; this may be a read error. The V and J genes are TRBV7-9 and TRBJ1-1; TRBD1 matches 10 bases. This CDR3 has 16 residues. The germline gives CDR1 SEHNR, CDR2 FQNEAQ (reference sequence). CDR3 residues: CASSPLGQGRKSEASF. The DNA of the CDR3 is TGTGCCAGCAGCCCCCTGGGACAGGGGAGGAAGTCGGAAGCTTCCTTT.

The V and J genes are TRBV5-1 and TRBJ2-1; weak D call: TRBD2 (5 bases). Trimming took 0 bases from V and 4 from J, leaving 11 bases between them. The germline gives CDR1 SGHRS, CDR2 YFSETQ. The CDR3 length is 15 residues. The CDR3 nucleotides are TGCGCCAGCAGCTTGGAGGGAGCCGGGTACAATGAGCAGTTCTTC. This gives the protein CASSLEGAGYNEQFF.

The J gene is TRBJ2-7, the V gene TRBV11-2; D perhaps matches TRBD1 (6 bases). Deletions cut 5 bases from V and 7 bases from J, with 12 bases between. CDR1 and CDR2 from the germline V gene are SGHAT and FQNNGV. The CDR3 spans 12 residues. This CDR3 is CASSTQGWEQYF. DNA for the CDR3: TGTGCCAGCAGCACACAGGGCTGGGAGCAGTACTTC.

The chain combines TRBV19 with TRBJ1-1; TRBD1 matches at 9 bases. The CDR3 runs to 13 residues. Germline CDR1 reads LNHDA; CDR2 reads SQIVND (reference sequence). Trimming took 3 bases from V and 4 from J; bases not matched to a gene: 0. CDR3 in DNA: TGTGCCAGTAGTATGGACAGGGGCACTGAAGCTTTCTTT. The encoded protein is CASSMDRGTEAFF.

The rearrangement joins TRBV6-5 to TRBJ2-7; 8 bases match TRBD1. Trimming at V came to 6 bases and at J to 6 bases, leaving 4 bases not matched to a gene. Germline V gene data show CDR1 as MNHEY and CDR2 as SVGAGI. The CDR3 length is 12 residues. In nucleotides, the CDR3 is TGTGCCAGCAGGGACAGGGTTGGCGAGCAGTACTTC. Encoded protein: CASRDRVGEQYF.

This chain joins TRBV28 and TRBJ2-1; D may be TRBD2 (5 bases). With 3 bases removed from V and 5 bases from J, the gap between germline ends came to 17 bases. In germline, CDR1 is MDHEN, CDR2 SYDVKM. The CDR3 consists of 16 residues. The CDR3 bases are TGTGCCAGCAGTTTCCCGGAGTGGGAGCTTAACAATGAGCAGTTCTTC. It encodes CASSFPEWELNNEQFF.